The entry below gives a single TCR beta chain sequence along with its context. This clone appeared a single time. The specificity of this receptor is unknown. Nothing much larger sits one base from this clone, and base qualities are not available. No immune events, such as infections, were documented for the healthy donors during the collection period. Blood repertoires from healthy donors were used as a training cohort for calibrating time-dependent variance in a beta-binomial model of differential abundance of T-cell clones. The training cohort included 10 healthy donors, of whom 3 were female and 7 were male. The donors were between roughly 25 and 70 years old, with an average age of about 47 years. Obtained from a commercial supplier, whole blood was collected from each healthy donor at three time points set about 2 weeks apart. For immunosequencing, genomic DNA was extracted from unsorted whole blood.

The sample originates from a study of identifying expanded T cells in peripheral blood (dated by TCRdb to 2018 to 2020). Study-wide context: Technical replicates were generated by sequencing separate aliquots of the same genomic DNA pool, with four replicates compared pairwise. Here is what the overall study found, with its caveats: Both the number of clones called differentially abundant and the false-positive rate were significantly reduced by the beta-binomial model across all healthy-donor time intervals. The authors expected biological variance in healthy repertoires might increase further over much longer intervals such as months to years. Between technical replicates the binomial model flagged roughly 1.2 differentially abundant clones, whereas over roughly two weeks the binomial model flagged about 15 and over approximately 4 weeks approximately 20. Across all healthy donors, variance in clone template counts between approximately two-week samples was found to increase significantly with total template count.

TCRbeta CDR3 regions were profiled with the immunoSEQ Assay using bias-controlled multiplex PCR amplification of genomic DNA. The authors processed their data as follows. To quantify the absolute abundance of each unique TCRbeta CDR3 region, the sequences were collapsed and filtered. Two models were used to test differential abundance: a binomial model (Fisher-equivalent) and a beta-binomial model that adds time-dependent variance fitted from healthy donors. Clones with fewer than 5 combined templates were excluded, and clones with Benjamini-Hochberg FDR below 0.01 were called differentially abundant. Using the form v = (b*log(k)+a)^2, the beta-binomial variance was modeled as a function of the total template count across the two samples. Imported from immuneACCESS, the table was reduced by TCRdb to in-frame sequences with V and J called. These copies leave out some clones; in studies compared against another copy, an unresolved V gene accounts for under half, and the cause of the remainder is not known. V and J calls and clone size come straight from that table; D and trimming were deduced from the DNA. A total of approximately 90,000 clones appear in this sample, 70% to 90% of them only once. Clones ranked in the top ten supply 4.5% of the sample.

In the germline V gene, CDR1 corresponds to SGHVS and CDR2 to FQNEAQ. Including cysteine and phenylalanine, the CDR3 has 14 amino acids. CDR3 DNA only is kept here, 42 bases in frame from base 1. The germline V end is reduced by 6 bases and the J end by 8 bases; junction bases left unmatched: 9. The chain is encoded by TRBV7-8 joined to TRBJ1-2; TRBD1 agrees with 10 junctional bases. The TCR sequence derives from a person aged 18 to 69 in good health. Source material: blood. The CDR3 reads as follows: CASSYRTGGDGYTF. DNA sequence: TGTGCCAGCAGTTACAGGACAGGGGGTGACGGCTACACCTTC. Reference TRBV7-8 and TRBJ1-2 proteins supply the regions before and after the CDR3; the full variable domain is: GAGVSQSPRYKVAKRGQDVALRCDPISGHVSLFWYQQALGQGPEFLTYFQNEAQLDKSGLPSDRFFAERPEGSVSTLKIQRTQQEDSAVYLCASSYRTGGDGYTFGSGTRLTVV.